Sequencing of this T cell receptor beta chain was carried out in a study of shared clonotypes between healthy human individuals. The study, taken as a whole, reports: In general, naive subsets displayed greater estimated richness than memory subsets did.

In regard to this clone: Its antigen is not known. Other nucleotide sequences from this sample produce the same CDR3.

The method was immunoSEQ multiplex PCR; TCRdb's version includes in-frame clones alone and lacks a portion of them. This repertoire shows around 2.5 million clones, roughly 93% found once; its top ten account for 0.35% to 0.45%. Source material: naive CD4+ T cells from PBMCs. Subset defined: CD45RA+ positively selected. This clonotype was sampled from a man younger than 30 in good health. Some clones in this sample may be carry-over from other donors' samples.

The CDR3 DNA reads as TGTGCCAGCAGTTACTCAGGGACAGGGAATCAGCCCCAGCATTTT. It is translated as CASSYSGTGNQPQHF. The V call is TRBV6-6, the J call TRBJ1-5; 9 nucleotides line up with TRBD1. This CDR3 is 15 amino acids long. Germline CDR1 is MNHNY and CDR2 is SVGAGI (reference sequence). With V trimmed by 0 bases and J by 4 bases, 1 base remained unmatched.